Below are 14 T cell receptor beta chains sequenced from a single sample in a study of blood T cell repertoires in COVID-19. Sequencing was performed with immunoSEQ multiplex PCR; in TCRdb, only in-frame clones are kept and a portion is missing. The sample consists of roughly 330,000 clones, roughly 88% of them appearing once. Input material: peripheral blood. Source of these receptors: a woman aged 45-60 years with active or convalescent COVID-19.

This clone was recorded only once. V gene TRBV30 combines with J gene TRBJ1-2, with TRBD1 matching 8 bases. The CDR3 is made up of 14 amino acids. V shed 4 bases and J 4 bases; nucleotides not matched to a gene: 8. Germline V lookup: CDR1 GTSNPN, CDR2 SVGIG (reference sequence). The CDR3 DNA reads TGTGCCTGGACCGGGACAGGCTCGATCTATGGCTACACCTTC. This gives the protein CAWTGTGSIYGYTF.

The chain employs TRBV12-5 and TRBJ1-5; no clear D. CDR1 LGHNT and CDR2 FRNRAP come from the germline V gene. The V end lost 1 base, the J end lost 3 bases, and 4 bases lay between the germline ends. The CDR3 loop spans 13 amino acids. The CDR3, as DNA: TGTGCTAGTGGTTTGGCACACAATCAGCCCCAGCATTTT. Translating it yields CASGLAHNQPQHF.

The chain couples TRBV2 to TRBJ1-1; TRBD1 aligns across 11 bases. This CDR3 has 17 amino acids. Per the germline V gene, CDR1 is SNHLY and CDR2 is FYNNEI. With 6 bases clipped from V and 5 bases from J, the junction kept 14 bases outside the gene matches. The CDR3: CASRIMRTGGGSTEAFF. The CDR3 nucleotides are TGTGCCAGCAGGATAATGAGGACAGGGGGCGGGAGTACTGAAGCTTTCTTT.

V usage is TRBV5-1 and J usage is TRBJ2-1, with D unresolved. The CDR3 extends over 14 amino acids. Germline values: CDR1 SGHRS, CDR2 YFSETQ. The V gene lost 0 bases and the J gene lost 6 bases, with 10 bases spanning the gap. The CDR3 sequence is CASSLGQALNEQFF. DNA of the CDR3: TGCGCCAGCAGCTTGGGGCAGGCCCTCAATGAGCAGTTCTTC.

V gene TRBV19 combines with J gene TRBJ2-6, with D perhaps TRBD1 (6 bases). Germline CDR1 and CDR2: LNHDA and SQIVND (reference sequence). V was cut by 6 bases and J by 2 bases, with 8 bases left in between. The CDR3 is 14 amino acids. In nucleotides, the CDR3 is TGTGCCAGTAGAAAGGGGGCTGGGGCCAACGTCCTGACTTTC. Its protein product is CASRKGAGANVLTF.

The gene calls are TRBV18 and TRBJ2-7; 11 bases are a match to TRBD2. The CDR3 spans 17 residues. Per germline, CDR1 KGHSH and CDR2 LQKENI. J was trimmed by 1 base and V by 4 bases; bases with no gene match: 9. The CDR3 protein is CASSHSLAGVGSYEQYF. CDR3 DNA sequence: TGTGCCAGCTCACACTCACTAGCGGGAGTTGGTTCCTACGAGCAGTACTTC.

The table lists this clone with a count of one. The chain employs TRBV15 and TRBJ2-1, with D possibly TRBD2 on 5 matching bases. Between the trimmed V and J ends, which lost 7 bases and 1 base, there was a span of 11 bases. The CDR3 has 14 residues. The V gene's germline CDR1 is LNHNV and CDR2 YYDKDF (reference sequence). Written as DNA, the CDR3 is TGTGCCACCACCGCGTGGGAGTCCTACAATGAGCAGTTCTTC. The encoded protein is CATTAWESYNEQFF.

This clone was observed a handful of times. The V and J genes are TRBV18 and TRBJ1-1; D remains unclear. Germline assignment: CDR1 KGHSH and CDR2 LQKENI. CDR3 length: 14 amino acids. V was cut by 3 bases and J by 0 bases, with 8 bases left in between. The CDR3 sequence is CASSPAGMNTEAFF. CDR3 coding DNA: TGTGCCAGCTCACCGGCAGGAATGAACACTGAAGCTTTCTTT.

This chain uses TRBV5-5 with TRBJ2-7, with D maybe TRBD2 (6 bases). Germline V gives CDR1 SGHKS, CDR2 YYEKEE (reference sequence). This CDR3 has 14 residues. V was cut by 1 base and J by 3 bases, with 11 bases left in between. CDR3 in DNA: TGTGCCAGCAGCTTGTTGGCGGGAAACTACGAGCAGTACTTC. Protein sequence: CASSLLAGNYEQYF.

This chain uses TRBV6-5 with TRBJ1-6, with 7 bases aligning to TRBD1. Germline lookup yields CDR1 MNHEY and CDR2 SVGAGI. This CDR3 is 14 amino acids long. The V segment lost 4 bases and the J segment 9 bases; nucleotides outside the gene matches: 6. CDR3 protein: CASSSRTGPSPLHF. The CDR3, as DNA: TGTGCCAGCAGTTCCCGGACAGGACCTTCACCCCTCCACTTT.

The V call is TRBV6-6, the J call TRBJ2-7; the match to TRBD1 covers 8 bases. Per germline, CDR1 MNHNY and CDR2 SVGAGI (reference sequence). Unmatched junction bases numbered 8, after V lost 0 bases and J lost 4 bases. CDR3 size: 16 residues. The CDR3 spells CASSYSRGQVLYEQYF. For the CDR3, the DNA is TGTGCCAGCAGTTACTCGCGGGGACAGGTTCTTTACGAGCAGTACTTC.

This chain's CDR3 is CASSLPTSGTDTQYF. CDR3 DNA: TGTGCCAGCAGCCTGCCCACTAGCGGCACAGATACGCAGTATTTT. The gene calls are TRBV7-2 and TRBJ2-3; 7 bases align to TRBD2. Trimming cost V 5 bases and J 1 base; bases outside gene matches: 6. CDR1 and CDR2 from the germline V gene are SGHTA and FQGNSA. This CDR3 is built from 15 residues.

V is TRBV11-3 and J is TRBJ2-1; 8 bases align to TRBD1. This CDR3 spans 16 amino acids. CDR1 and CDR2 (germline): SGHNT, YENEEA. Trimming took 5 bases from V and 6 from J; bases not matched to a gene: 12. The CDR3 DNA follows: TGTGCCAGCAGCACAAGACAGGGGACGAGAATCAATGAGCAGTTCTTC. Translated, it gives CASSTRQGTRINEQFF.

This clone was counted a single time. This sequence joins TRBV6-1 and TRBJ2-7, with 8 nucleotides matching TRBD2. Germline V gives CDR1 MNHNS, CDR2 SASEGT. V lost 0 bases, J lost 7 bases, and 8 bases stayed unmatched. The CDR3 is 15 amino acids. The CDR3 region has the DNA TGTGCCAGCAGTGAAGCAGCAGCGGGAGAGACTGAGCAGTACTTC. Translating gives CASSEAAAGETEQYF.